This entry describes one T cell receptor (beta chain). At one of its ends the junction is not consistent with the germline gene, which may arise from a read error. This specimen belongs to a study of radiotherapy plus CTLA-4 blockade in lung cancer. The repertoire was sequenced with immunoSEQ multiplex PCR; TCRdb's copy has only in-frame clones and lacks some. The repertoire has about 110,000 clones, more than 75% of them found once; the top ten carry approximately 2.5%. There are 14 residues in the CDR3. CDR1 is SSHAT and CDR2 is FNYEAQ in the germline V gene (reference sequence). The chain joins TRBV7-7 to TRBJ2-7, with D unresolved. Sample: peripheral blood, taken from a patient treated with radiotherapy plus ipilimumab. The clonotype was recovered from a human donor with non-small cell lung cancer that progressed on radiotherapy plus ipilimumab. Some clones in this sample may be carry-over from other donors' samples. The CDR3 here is CASSLYLGSYEQYF. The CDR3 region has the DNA TGTGCTAGCAGCTTATATTTAGGCTCCTACGAGCAGTACTTC.